Shown below are 9 T cell receptor beta chains from a single sample sequenced in a study of molecular identifiers for immune sequencing clone quantification. TCRdb used MiXCR to reprocess the PCR reads, holding one entry per CDR3 protein. The sample carries under 600,000 distinct CDR3 sequences, 25% recorded once. The sample comprised naive CD8+ T cells from blood, with Jurkat cell RNA spiked in. Subset of the sample: FACS-sorted CD8+CD4-CCR7+CD45RA+ naive T cells. These receptors were obtained from a human donor in good health. Some libraries in this study had Jurkat cell RNA spiked in.

The sample holds many counts of this clonotype. The V and J genes are TRBV5-1 and TRBJ2-3, with TRBD2 identical over 8 bases. The CDR3 runs to 16 residues. Per the germline V gene, CDR1 is SGHRS and CDR2 is YFSETQ. After removal of 2 bases from V and 0 bases from J, the junction contained 5 bases not matched to a gene. The CDR3: CASSFFSGSSTDTQYF. CDR3 bases: TGCGCCAGCAGCTTCTTCAGCGGGAGTAGCACAGATACGCAGTATTTT.

V gene TRBV27 combines with J gene TRBJ2-7, with TRBD1 matching over 7 bases. The V segment lost 4 bases and the J segment 2 bases; nucleotides outside the gene matches: 5. CDR1 is MNHEY and CDR2 is SMNVEV in the germline V gene (reference sequence). The CDR3 is 14 residues long. The CDR3 loop is CASSYPGQPYEQYF. The CDR3, as DNA: TGTGCCAGCAGTTACCCGGGACAGCCCTACGAGCAGTACTTC.

This clonotype was detected many times. V is TRBV19 and J is TRBJ1-5; unclear D gene. The CDR3 covers 14 residues. The germline gives CDR1 LNHDA, CDR2 SQIVND (reference sequence). The V end was cut by 5 bases, the J end by 6 bases, with 14 bases between. The CDR3 reads CASSWGTAGQPQHF. For the CDR3, the DNA is TGTGCCAGTAGTTGGGGAACAGCGGGTCAGCCCCAGCATTTT. Combining the CDR3 with reference TRBV19 and TRBJ1-5 gives the whole variable domain DGGITQSPKYLFRKEGQNVTLSCEQNLNHDAMYWYRQDPGQGLRLIYYSQIVNDFQKGDIAEGYSVSREKKESFPLTVTSAQKNPTAFYLCASSWGTAGQPQHFGDGTRLSIL.

This clonotype was seen ten or more times. The chain has TRBV7-2 and TRBJ2-1; D is perhaps TRBD2 (7 bases). The CDR3 loop spans 13 amino acids. V was cut by 8 bases and J by 7 bases, with 15 bases left in between. Germline V CDR1 and CDR2: SGHTA, FQGNSA. In nucleotides, the CDR3 is TGTGCCAGCGGGAGGGGGACTGGGAATGAGCAGTTCTTC. Its translation is CASGRGTGNEQFF.

This sequence joins TRBV4-1 and TRBJ1-1; D is possibly TRBD1 (6 bases). The CDR3 totals 16 residues. Germline CDR1 is MGHRA and CDR2 is YSYEKL. V lost 3 bases to trimming and J lost 0 bases, with 14 bases between them. The CDR3 nucleotides are TGCGCCAGCAGCCAGACAAGAACAGGGATGAACACTGAAGCTTTCTTT. It specifies CASSQTRTGMNTEAFF.

In this sample, this clonotype turned up a few times. The conserved phenylalanine or tryptophan normally closing the CDR3 is absent here, so this likely arose from a read error. The J gene is TRBJ1-5, the V gene TRBV19; D unclear. The CDR3 extends over 11 amino acids. With 4 bases removed from V and 5 bases from J, the gap between germline ends came to 3 bases. Germline loops: CDR1 LNHDA, CDR2 SQIVND (reference sequence). CDR3 coding DNA: TGTGCCAGTAGTAACGATCAGCCCCAGCATTCT. Translated: CASSNDQPQHS.

This clonotype appeared once. It may be a read error: a sequence one base away is much more abundant. No conserved phenylalanine or tryptophan ends this CDR3, so it is likely a read error. This chain links TRBV11-2 with TRBJ2-1, with 7 bases fitting TRBD2. Looked up from germline, CDR1 is SGHAT and CDR2 is FQNNGV. The CDR3 is 15 residues long. Losses at the gene ends were 4 bases for V and 7 bases for J; bases not matched to a gene: 10. The DNA for the CDR3 is TGTGCCAGCAGCTCCCCGGGACTAAGTGGAAATGAGCAGTTCTCC. This encodes CASSSPGLSGNEQFS.

The chain combines TRBV27 with TRBJ2-2; weak D call: TRBD1 (6 bases). This CDR3 is built from 16 residues. Germline CDR1 MNHEY, CDR2 SMNVEV (reference sequence). V was clipped by 7 bases and J by 0 bases, with 15 bases between them. The chain's CDR3 is CASTTAGTTNTGELFF. The CDR3 bases are TGTGCCAGCACTACCGCCGGGACAACGAACACCGGGGAGCTGTTTTTT.

This clonotype was detected many times. The rearrangement links TRBV7-6 to TRBJ1-1, with TRBD1 matching 7 bases. The CDR3 has 14 amino acids. Unmatched junction bases numbered 5, after V lost 4 bases and J lost 3 bases. Germline-derived CDR1 and CDR2 are SGHVS and FNYEAQ. Here the CDR3 DNA reads TGTGCCAGCAGCTCGAGGACAGGAGACACTGAAGCTTTCTTT. The encoded protein is CASSSRTGDTEAFF. The whole variable domain, remainder taken from reference TRBV7-6 and TRBJ1-1, is GAGVSQSPRYKVTKRGQDVALRCDPISGHVSLYWYRQALGQGPEFLTYFNYEAQQDKSGLPNDRFSAERPEGSISTLTIQRTEQRDSAMYRCASSSRTGDTEAFFGQGTRLTVV.